This entry lists 20 T cell receptor beta chains sequenced from one sample in a study of T cells in Graves' hyperthyroidism and ophthalmopathy. Regions amplified from RNA transcripts were the TCR beta CDR3 regions. The HTBI primer set was used in a first-round RT-PCR of the TCR CDR3. TCRdb called the multiplex PCR reads again in MiXCR, with one record for every CDR3 protein. The repertoire holds approximately 430,000 distinct CDR3 sequences, with less than 20% as singletons. The sequenced material came from blood. The receptor source for this set is a young woman with Graves' hyperthyroidism.

The gene calls are TRBV29-1 and TRBJ2-1, with D unclear. The V end was cut by 6 bases, the J end by 5 bases, with 5 bases between. Germline V gene data show CDR1 as SQVTM and CDR2 as ANQGSEA. The CDR3 loop spans 10 amino acids. This CDR3 is CSVTNNEQFF. CDR3 nucleotide sequence: TGCAGCGTGACGAACAATGAGCAGTTCTTC.

This chain links TRBV28 with TRBJ2-7; no clear D gene. The CDR3 extends over 11 amino acids. V lost 4 bases, J lost 6 bases, and 7 bases lay in between. Germline V gives CDR1 MDHEN, CDR2 SYDVKM. The DNA of the CDR3 is TGTGCCAGCAGTTCATCAACCGAGCAGTACTTC. It yields the protein CASSSSTEQYF.

The V and J genes are TRBV9 and TRBJ2-4, with D maybe TRBD2 (5 bases). CDR3 length equals 16 residues. Trimming shortened V by 4 bases and J by 9 bases, and 23 bases separated the two germline ends. Per the germline V gene, CDR1 is SGDLS and CDR2 is YYNGEE. Here the CDR3 DNA reads TGTGCCAGCAGCCACCATCCCCGGGAAGCCCAAAGCATTCAGTACTTC. Protein sequence: CASSHHPREAQSIQYF.

This clonotype was found a few times. A much larger clone differs by one base, so this may be a read error. The gene calls are TRBV28 and TRBJ2-7, with 7 bases fitting TRBD2. CDR3 length equals 16 residues. Germline V gene sequence: CDR1 MDHEN, CDR2 SYDVKM. J lost 1 base, V lost 3 bases, and 9 bases had no gene match. The CDR3 DNA sequence: TGTGCCAGCAGTTTCTCCCTAGCGGTACTATCCTACGAGCAGTACTTC. This translates into CASSFSLAVLSYEQYF. The entire variable domain, with the rest obtained from reference TRBV28 and TRBJ2-7, is as follows: DVKVTQSSRYLVKRTGEKVFLECVQDMDHENMFWYRQDPGLGLRLIYFSYDVKMKEKGDIPEGYSVSREKKERFSLILESASTNQTSMYLCASSFSLAVLSYEQYFGPGTRLTVT.

This clonotype was recorded many times. The chain is built from TRBV28 and TRBJ2-5, with 8 bases aligning to TRBD1. CDR1 and CDR2 from the germline V gene are MDHEN and SYDVKM. The CDR3 has 16 residues. V was pared by 2 bases and J by 5 bases, with 10 bases of the junction left unmatched. Here the CDR3 reads CASSLMNRGKLETQYF. In DNA, the CDR3 is TGTGCCAGCAGTTTAATGAACAGGGGGAAATTGGAGACCCAGTACTTC.

This clonotype was counted ten times or more. V is TRBV5-1 and J is TRBJ2-2; the D gene could be TRBD1 or TRBD2 (5 bases each). The CDR3 covers 16 residues. The V end was cut by 5 bases, the J end by 3 bases, with 17 bases between. CDR1 is SGHRS and CDR2 is YFSETQ in the germline V gene. The CDR3 loop reads CASSTRGYRYTGELFF. The CDR3 DNA is TGCGCCAGCAGTACGAGGGGATATCGCTACACCGGGGAGCTGTTTTTT.

In the case of this clonotype: A much more abundant neighbour one base away suggests this may be a read error. The chain combines TRBV20-1 with TRBJ2-2; a weak D match, TRBD1 (6 bases). The V gene's germline CDR1 is DFQATT and CDR2 SNEGSKA (reference sequence). The CDR3 covers 15 residues. CDR3 loop: CSARRGTVNTVELFF. In DNA, the CDR3 is TGCAGTGCTAGGAGGGGGACGGTAAACACCGTGGAGCTGTTTTTT.

The table lists this clonotype with many counts. The V and J genes are TRBV6-1 and TRBJ1-1; 7 nucleotides line up with TRBD1. Trimming cost V 5 bases and J 4 bases; bases outside gene matches: 13. This CDR3 has 16 amino acids. Germline CDR1 is MNHNS and CDR2 is SASEGT. The CDR3 sequence: CASSPTRTGLFTEAFF. The CDR3 DNA sequence: TGTGCCAGCAGTCCGACCCGGACAGGACTTTTCACTGAAGCTTTCTTT.

This clonotype turned up a few times. V is TRBV13 and J is TRBJ2-1; TRBD2 agrees at 8 bases. This CDR3 is built from 14 residues. Trimming took 5 bases from V and 7 from J; bases not matched to a gene: 7. Germline values: CDR1 PRHDT, CDR2 FYEKMQ (reference sequence). CDR3 sequence: CASSQGLGYNEQFF. CDR3 bases: TGTGCCAGCAGCCAGGGACTAGGGTATAATGAGCAGTTCTTC.

The genes are TRBV6-5 and TRBJ2-3; either TRBD1 or TRBD2 may fit D (6 bases each). Trimming left V 0 bases short and J 5 bases short, with 18 bases between. CDR1 and CDR2 from the germline V gene are MNHEY and SVGAGI. The CDR3 runs 17 residues. The CDR3, as DNA: TGTGCCAGCAGTTACTCGATGGGGGGCGCGGTCGAAGATACGCAGTATTTT. Protein sequence: CASSYSMGGAVEDTQYF.

This clonotype has just a few counts. The J gene is TRBJ2-7, the V gene TRBV6-1, with D possibly TRBD1 on 6 matching bases. V was clipped by 0 bases and J by 6 bases, with 12 bases between them. The V gene's germline CDR1 is MNHNS and CDR2 SASEGT. The CDR3 has 14 residues. Written as DNA, the CDR3 is TGTGCCAGCAGTGAAGCAGCTGAAGGGGGCGAGCAGTACTTC. Translated: CASSEAAEGGEQYF.

The rearrangement links TRBV10-3 to TRBJ2-1; possibly TRBD2 for D (6 bases). Trimming shortened V by 10 bases and J by 5 bases, and 18 bases separated the two germline ends. CDR3 length: 14 amino acids. The germline V gene encodes CDR1 ENHRY and CDR2 SYGVKD. This chain's CDR3 is CATRRGASDNEQFF. In DNA form, the CDR3 reads TGTGCCACTCGGCGCGGGGCGAGCGACAATGAGCAGTTCTTC.

This clonotype was recorded at least ten times. The chain links TRBV7-9 to TRBJ1-2; D is unclear. Germline V lookup: CDR1 SEHNR, CDR2 FQNEAQ (reference sequence). V shed 5 bases and J shed 5 bases, with 6 bases lying between them. This CDR3 comprises 11 residues. CDR3 sequence (DNA): TGTGCCAGCAGCCTCCTTTATGGCTACACCTTC. It is translated as CASSLLYGYTF.

This clonotype was counted between two and nine times. The V gene is TRBV29-1, the J gene TRBJ2-1; 7 nucleotides align to TRBD2. Trimming at V came to 8 bases and at J to 6 bases, leaving 13 bases not matched to a gene. The CDR3 sequence is 14 residues long. The germline CDR1 and CDR2 sequences are SQVTM and ANQGSEA. The CDR3 nucleotides are TGCAGCCCCCTAAGATGGACTAGTGTCAATGAGCAGTTCTTC. Translating it yields CSPLRWTSVNEQFF.

This clonotype was counted between two and nine times. The V call is TRBV7-2, the J call TRBJ2-2; a possible D gene is TRBD2 (5 bases). Germline CDR1 SGHTA, CDR2 FQGNSA. The CDR3 sequence is 16 residues long. Trimming removed 2 bases from V and 7 bases from J, with 17 bases in between. CDR3 bases: TGTGCCAGCAGCTTAAGCAGACTAATGTTTGACGGGGAGCTGTTTTTT. Its protein is CASSLSRLMFDGELFF.

This clonotype appeared a few times. V and J are TRBV7-9 and TRBJ2-2; D might be TRBD1 (6 bases). CDR1 SEHNR and CDR2 FQNEAQ come from the germline V gene (reference sequence). The CDR3 runs 15 residues. Trimming shortened V by 5 bases and J by 0 bases, and 10 bases separated the two germline ends. CDR3 region: CASSLGHSNTGELFF. For the CDR3, the DNA is TGTGCCAGCAGCCTGGGACACTCGAACACCGGGGAGCTGTTTTTT.

Points on this clonotype: One junction end does not reproduce the germline sequence, and a read error may be involved. V and J are TRBV7-2 and TRBJ2-7; D might be TRBD2 (6 bases). The CDR3 extends over 15 amino acids. From germline, CDR1 is SGHTA and CDR2 FQGNSA. The CDR3: CASSRSGGLDYERYF. CDR3 sequence (DNA): TGTGCCAGCAGCCGAAGCGGAGGGCTGGACTACGAGCGGTACTTC.

This clonotype has a count of ten or more. V and J are TRBV6-2 or TRBV6-3 and TRBJ1-1; weak D call: TRBD1 (5 bases). V shed 6 bases and J shed 0 bases, with 17 bases lying between them. The CDR3 runs 16 residues. CDR1 and CDR2 from the germline V gene are MNHEY and SVGEGT. DNA of the CDR3: TGTGCCAGCAGCCGTCGACAGACTCTCATGAACACTGAAGCTTTCTTT. It codes for CASSRRQTLMNTEAFF.

Details on this clonotype: A much larger clone lies one base from this, so it may be a read error. The rearrangement links TRBV15 to TRBJ2-7; unclear D gene. This CDR3 has 14 residues. Looked up from germline, CDR1 is LNHNV and CDR2 is YYDKDF (reference sequence). Trimming left V 3 bases short and J 2 bases short, with 11 bases between. The CDR3 spells CATSSTDTAYEQYF. The CDR3 nucleotides read TGTGCCACCAGCAGTACAGATACCGCCTACGAGCAGTACTTC. The entire variable domain, with the rest obtained from reference TRBV15 and TRBJ2-7, is as follows: DAMVIQNPRYQVTQFGKPVTLSCSQTLNHNVMYWYQQKSSQAPKLLFHYYDKDFNNEADTPDNFQSRRPNTSFCFLDIRSPGLGDTAMYLCATSSTDTAYEQYFGPGTRLTVT.

This clonotype was seen many times. The chain couples TRBV20-1 to TRBJ1-2, with 10 bases fitting TRBD1. CDR1 and CDR2 from the germline V gene are DFQATT and SNEGSKA (reference sequence). V shed 5 bases, J shed 4 bases, and the junction held 10 bases outside the gene matches. The CDR3 runs 15 residues. This chain's CDR3 is CSAAGQGEASYGYTF. CDR3 sequence (DNA): TGCAGTGCTGCCGGACAGGGGGAGGCATCCTATGGCTACACCTTC.